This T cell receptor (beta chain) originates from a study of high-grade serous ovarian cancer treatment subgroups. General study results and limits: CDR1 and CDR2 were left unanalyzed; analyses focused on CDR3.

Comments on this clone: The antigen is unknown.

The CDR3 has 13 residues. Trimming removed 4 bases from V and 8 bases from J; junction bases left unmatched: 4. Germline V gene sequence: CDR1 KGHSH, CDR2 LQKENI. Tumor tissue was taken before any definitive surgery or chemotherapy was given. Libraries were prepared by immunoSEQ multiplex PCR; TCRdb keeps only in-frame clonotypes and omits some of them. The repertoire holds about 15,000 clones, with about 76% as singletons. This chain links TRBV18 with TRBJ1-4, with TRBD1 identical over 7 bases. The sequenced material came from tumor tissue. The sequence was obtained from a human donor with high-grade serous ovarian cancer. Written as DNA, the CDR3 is TGTGCCAGCTCACTAAACAGGGGCGAAAAACTGTTTTTT. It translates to CASSLNRGEKLFF.